These 9 T cell receptor beta chains were sequenced from one sample in a study of shared clonotypes between healthy human individuals. Repertoires were generated with immunoSEQ multiplex PCR, while TCRdb's copy carries only in-frame clones and drops some. This sample has approximately 330,000 clones, with around 70% found just once. Sequencing used memory CD4+ T cells sorted from blood. Documented subset: CD45RA-negative fraction. Every receptor here comes from a man aged 25-45 years in good health.

The rearrangement uses TRBV6-5 and TRBJ2-5; perhaps TRBD1 as D (5 bases). Germline V CDR1 and CDR2: MNHEY, SVGAGI. CDR3 length: 11 amino acids. V lost 8 bases, J lost 4 bases, and 8 bases lay in between. In DNA, the CDR3 is TGTGCCAGCTGGGGCTCAGAGACCCAGTACTTC. It yields the protein CASWGSETQYF.

The chain couples TRBV6-1 to TRBJ1-1; a weak D match, TRBD1 (5 bases). The germline gives CDR1 MNHNS, CDR2 SASEGT. There are 12 residues in the CDR3. Trimming removed 4 bases from V and 5 bases from J, with 8 bases in between. CDR3 bases: TGTGCCAGCAGTGCGGGGCGAACTGAAGCTTTCTTT. It codes for CASSAGRTEAFF.

In its sample, this clone was seen a few times. J is TRBJ2-2 and V is TRBV27, with no clear D. CDR1 is MNHEY and CDR2 is SMNVEV in the germline V gene (reference sequence). The length of the CDR3 is 16 residues. V lost 0 bases to trimming and J lost 1 base, with 9 bases between them. CDR3 sequence: CASSLSLGMNTGELFF. For the CDR3, the DNA is TGTGCCAGCAGTTTATCTTTGGGGATGAACACCGGGGAGCTGTTTTTT.

The chain links TRBV6-6 to TRBJ2-7; D gene uncertain. Between the trimmed V and J ends, which lost 8 bases and 4 bases, there was a span of 9 bases. The germline V gene has CDR1 MNHNY and CDR2 SVGAGI (reference sequence). The CDR3 runs 11 residues. This chain's CDR3 is CASGGRYEQYF. The CDR3 DNA reads TGTGCCAGCGGTGGCAGGTACGAGCAGTACTTC.

The V gene is TRBV19, the J gene TRBJ2-1, with 9 nucleotides matching TRBD2. The CDR3 has 14 amino acids. The V and J ends lost 2 bases and 10 bases, in that order; junction bases with no gene match: 6. The germline gives CDR1 LNHDA, CDR2 SQIVND (reference sequence). CDR3 amino acids: CASSILAGWSEQFF. The CDR3 nucleotides read TGTGCCAGTAGTATACTAGCGGGATGGAGCGAGCAGTTCTTC.

This clone has a handful of counts. The J gene is TRBJ2-5, the V gene TRBV5-4; 8 bases match TRBD1. Germline loops: CDR1 SGHNT, CDR2 YYREEE (reference sequence). The CDR3 covers 15 residues. The V segment lost 0 bases and the J segment 5 bases; nucleotides outside the gene matches: 6. CDR3 sequence: CASSLAPGGAETQYF. In nucleotides, the CDR3 is TGTGCCAGCAGCTTGGCGCCAGGGGGCGCGGAGACCCAGTACTTC.

The chain is built from TRBV29-1 and TRBJ1-1; tentative D call: TRBD1 (5 bases). Looked up from germline, CDR1 is SQVTM and CDR2 is ANQGSEA. This CDR3 comprises 13 residues. Trimming pared 5 bases from V and 6 bases from J, leaving 16 bases between. CDR3 in DNA: TGCAGCGTTATTATGGGGCTTAGGGCTGAAGCTTTCTTT. Its translation is CSVIMGLRAEAFF.

Written as DNA, the CDR3 is TGTGCCAGCAGTTCATCTGAGACAGTCATGAATGAGCAGTTCTTC. Encoded protein: CASSSSETVMNEQFF. V gene TRBV25-1 combines with J gene TRBJ2-1, with a possible D match to TRBD1 (5 bases). Germline-derived CDR1 and CDR2 are MGHDK and SYGVNS. Trimming removed 5 bases at V and 7 bases at J, with 18 bases between. The CDR3 is made up of 15 amino acids.

CDR3: CASSPRLQETQYF. The CDR3 DNA sequence: TGTGCCAGCAGCCCTCGACTACAAGAGACCCAGTACTTC. The rearrangement joins TRBV9 to TRBJ2-5; possibly TRBD2 for D (5 bases). V was clipped by 4 bases and J by 2 bases, with 9 bases between them. The CDR3 is 13 residues long. Germline CDR1 reads SGDLS; CDR2 reads YYNGEE. The variable domain in full, completed from reference TRBV9 and TRBJ2-5, reads DSGVTQTPKHLITATGQRVTLRCSPRSGDLSVYWYQQSLDQGLQFLIQYYNGEERAKGNILERFSAQQFPDLHSELNLSSLELGDSALYFCASSPRLQETQYFGPGTRLLVL.